This record covers a single T cell receptor beta chain. The sample is drawn from a study of blood T cell repertoires in COVID-19. Study-wide context: Samples came from the United States, Italy and Spain, spanning acute and convalescent COVID-19.

Repertoires were generated with immunoSEQ multiplex PCR, while TCRdb's copy carries only in-frame clones and drops some. The sample yields about 150,000 clones, about 87% seen once. The sequence derives from a woman aged 45-60 years with acute or convalescent COVID-19. The sequenced sample was peripheral blood.

As DNA, the CDR3 is TGTGCCAGCAGCTCCCATTCTAGCGGGAACAATGAGCAGTTCTTC. It yields the protein CASSSHSSGNNEQFF. The chain carries TRBV11-3 and TRBJ2-1; 9 bases line up with TRBD2. The CDR3 has 15 residues. The germline gives CDR1 SGHNT, CDR2 YENEEA. V lost 4 bases and J lost 5; bases outside the gene matches: 6.